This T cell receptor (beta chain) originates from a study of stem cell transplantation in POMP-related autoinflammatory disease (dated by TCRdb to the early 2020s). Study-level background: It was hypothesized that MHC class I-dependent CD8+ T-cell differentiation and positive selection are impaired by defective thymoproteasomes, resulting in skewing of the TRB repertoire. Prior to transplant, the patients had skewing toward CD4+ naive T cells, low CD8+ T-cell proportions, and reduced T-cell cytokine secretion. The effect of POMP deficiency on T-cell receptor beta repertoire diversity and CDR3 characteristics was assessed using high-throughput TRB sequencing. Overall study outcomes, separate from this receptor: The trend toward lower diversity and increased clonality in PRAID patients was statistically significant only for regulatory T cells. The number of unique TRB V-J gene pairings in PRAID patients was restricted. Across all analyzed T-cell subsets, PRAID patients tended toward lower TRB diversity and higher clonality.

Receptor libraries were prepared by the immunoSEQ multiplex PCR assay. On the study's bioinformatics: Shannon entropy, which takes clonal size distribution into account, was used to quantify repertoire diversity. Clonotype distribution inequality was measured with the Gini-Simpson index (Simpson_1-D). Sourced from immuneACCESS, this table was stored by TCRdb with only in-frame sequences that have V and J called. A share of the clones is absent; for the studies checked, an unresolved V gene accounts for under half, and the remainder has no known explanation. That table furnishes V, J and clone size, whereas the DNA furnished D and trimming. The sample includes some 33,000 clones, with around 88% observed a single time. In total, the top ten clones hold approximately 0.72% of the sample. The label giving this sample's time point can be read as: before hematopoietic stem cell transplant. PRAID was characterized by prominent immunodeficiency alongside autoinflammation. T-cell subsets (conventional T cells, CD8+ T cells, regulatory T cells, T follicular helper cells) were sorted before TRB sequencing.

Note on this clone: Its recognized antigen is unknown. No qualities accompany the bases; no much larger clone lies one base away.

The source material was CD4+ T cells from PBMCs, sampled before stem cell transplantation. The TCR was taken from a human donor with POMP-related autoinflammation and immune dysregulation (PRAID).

The DNA sequence follows: TGCGCCAGCAGCTTGACTAGCGGATCCTCCTACGAGCAGTACTTC. Translated, this is CASSLTSGSSYEQYF. The V gene is TRBV5-1 and the J gene is TRBJ2-7, with 8 junctional bases fitting TRBD2. From a lookup of the germline V gene, CDR1 and CDR2 are SGHRS and YFSETQ. The CDR3 goes from the cysteine to the phenylalanine over 15 residues. Kept here is only the CDR3 DNA, which spans 45 bases and is read in frame from base 1. V lost 1 base and J lost 0 bases, and the count of bases not matched to a germline gene is 3. Supplemented by the reference TRBV5-1 and TRBJ2-7 proteins around the CDR3, the complete variable domain is KAGVTQTPRYLIKTRGQQVTLSCSPISGHRSVSWYQQTPGQGLQFLFEYFSETQRNKGNFPGRFSGRQFSNSRSEMNVSTLELGDSALYLCASSLTSGSSYEQYFGPGTRLTVT.